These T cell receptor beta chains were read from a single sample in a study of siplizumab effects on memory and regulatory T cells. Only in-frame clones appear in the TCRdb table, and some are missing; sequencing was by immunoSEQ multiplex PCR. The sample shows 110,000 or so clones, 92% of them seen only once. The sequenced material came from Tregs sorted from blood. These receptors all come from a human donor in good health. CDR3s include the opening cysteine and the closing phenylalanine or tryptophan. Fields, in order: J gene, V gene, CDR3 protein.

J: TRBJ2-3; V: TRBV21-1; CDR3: CASSKGAGDPVDTQYF
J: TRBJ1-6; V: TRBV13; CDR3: CASSFRVRSPLHF
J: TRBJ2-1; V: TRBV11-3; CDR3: CASSLGDSGSSNEQFF
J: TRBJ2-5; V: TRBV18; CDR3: CARTKTSGDQKTQYF
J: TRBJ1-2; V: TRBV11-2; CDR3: CASSAPGTGGNYGYTF
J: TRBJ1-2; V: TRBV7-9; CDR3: CASRAGQGDGYTF
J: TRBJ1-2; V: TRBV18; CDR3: CASSLLAGDGNYGYTF
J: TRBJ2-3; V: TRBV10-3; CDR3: CAIGGRWGTDTQYF
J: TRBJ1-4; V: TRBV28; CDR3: CASSSGGRANEKLFF
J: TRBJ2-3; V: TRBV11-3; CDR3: CASSLGQTSTDTQYF
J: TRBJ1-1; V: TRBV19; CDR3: CASSIARTEAFF
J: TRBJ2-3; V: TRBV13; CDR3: CASSWVAASGGFTDTQYF